This T cell receptor (beta chain) was documented in a study of blood T cell repertoires in COVID-19. Study summary: Material from acute and convalescent COVID-19 was sourced from the United States, Italy and Spain. The analysed material was cDNA or gDNA that came from T cells, B-cell-depleted T cells, or PBMCs.

Germline V CDR1 and CDR2: SGHAT, FQNNGV. The V gene lost 5 bases and the J gene lost 4 bases, with 14 bases spanning the gap. This CDR3 has 15 residues. Authors' analysis steps: For nucleated cells, counts were estimated from reference gene primer amplification. The data were produced by immunoSEQ multiplex PCR, yet TCRdb's version contains in-frame clones alone and is incomplete. The V and J calls and clone size are taken from that table; D and trimming were inferred from the DNA. The table includes 40,000 to 60,000 clones, around 85% detected once. The chain combines TRBV11-2 with TRBJ1-4; TRBD1 is a possible D gene (6 bases). Sequenced material: peripheral blood. The receptor was derived from a man between 45 and 60 years old with active COVID-19. The CDR3 DNA sequence: TGTGCCAGCAGCCCGTACAGGGCCCTTAATGAAAAACTGTTTTTT. Translation: CASSPYRALNEKLFF.